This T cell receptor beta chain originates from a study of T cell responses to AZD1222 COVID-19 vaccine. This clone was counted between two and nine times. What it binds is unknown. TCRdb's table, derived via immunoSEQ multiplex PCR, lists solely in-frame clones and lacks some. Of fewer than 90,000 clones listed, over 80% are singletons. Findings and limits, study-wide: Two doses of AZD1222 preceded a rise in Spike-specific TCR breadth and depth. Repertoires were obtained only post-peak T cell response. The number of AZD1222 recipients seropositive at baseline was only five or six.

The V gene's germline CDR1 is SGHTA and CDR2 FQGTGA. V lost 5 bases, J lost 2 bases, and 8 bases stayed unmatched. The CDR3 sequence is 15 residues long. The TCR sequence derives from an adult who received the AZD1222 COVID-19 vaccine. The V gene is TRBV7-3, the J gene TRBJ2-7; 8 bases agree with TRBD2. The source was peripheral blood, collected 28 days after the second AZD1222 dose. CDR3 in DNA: TGTGCCAGCAGCCACGATAGCGGGGCTGCCTACGAGCAGTACTTC. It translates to CASSHDSGAAYEQYF.